The next 22 T cell receptor beta chains were all read from a single sample in a study of spatial heterogeneity in lung cancer. Notes on the study in general: Mutation tallies in tumors tracked expanded intratumoral alpha and beta TCR counts.

The time point: sample taken at primary tumor resection. MiXCR was run by TCRdb on the 5' RACE reads, yielding one entry per CDR3 protein. The table includes 2,000 to 3,000 distinct CDR3 sequences, 6% to 8.5% detected once. Their recognized antigens are unknown. Sequenced material: lung tumor tissue, taken at surgery. The origin of the receptors is a female donor with early-stage non-small cell lung cancer.

This clonotype was detected only a few times. This rearrangement joins TRBV12-3 or TRBV12-4 to TRBJ2-3; D gene unclear. The CDR3 extends over 15 amino acids. V was trimmed by 2 bases and J by 1 base, leaving 10 bases between them. For the CDR3, the DNA is TGTGCCAGCAGTTTATCCCAGCGTGGCACAGATACGCAGTATTTT. Translated: CASSLSQRGTDTQYF.

By share, this clonotype counts as medium-sized. This chain links TRBV28 with TRBJ1-2; possible D gene TRBD1, 6 bases. This CDR3 comprises 14 residues. Trimming shortened V by 2 bases and J by 8 bases, and 15 bases separated the two germline ends. Germline CDR1 is MDHEN and CDR2 is SYDVKM. CDR3 in amino acids: CASSLTGQWRGYTF. The CDR3 DNA follows: TGTGCCAGCAGTTTAACCGGACAGTGGAGGGGCTACACCTTC.

This clonotype ranks as medium-sized. The chain joins TRBV6-2 or TRBV6-3 to TRBJ2-7; 8 bases are a match to TRBD2. CDR1 MNHEY and CDR2 SVGEGT come from the germline V gene. V lost 5 bases, J lost 3 bases, and 6 bases stayed unmatched. This CDR3 comprises 14 residues. CDR3 sequence reads: CASSGPGLGYEQYV. CDR3 coding DNA: TGTGCCAGCAGTGGACCGGGACTAGGCTACGAGCAGTACGTC.

The chain links TRBV12-3 or TRBV12-4 to TRBJ2-5; TRBD2 matches 12 bases. J gave up 4 bases and V 1 base, and 4 bases lay outside the gene matches. The CDR3 length is 16 residues. This chain's CDR3 is CASSLGLAGVRETQYF. CDR3 DNA: TGTGCCAGCAGTTTAGGACTAGCGGGAGTTCGAGAGACCCAGTACTTC.

This clonotype is labeled medium-sized. This chain uses TRBV27 with TRBJ2-3; D not resolved. The CDR3 has 13 residues. Germline V gene sequence: CDR1 MNHEY, CDR2 SMNVEV (reference sequence). The ends were cut back, 5 bases at V and 4 bases at J, with 10 bases in the middle. The CDR3 DNA reads as TGTGCCAGCAGTCCGTTGAATTCAGATACGCAGTATTTT. Translating gives CASSPLNSDTQYF.

By its share, this clonotype is medium-sized (0.01 to 0.1%). The rearrangement uses TRBV28 and TRBJ2-7; 10 bases are shared with TRBD2. The CDR3 covers 14 residues. J gave up 2 bases and V 4 bases, and 2 bases lay outside the gene matches. Germline lookup yields CDR1 MDHEN and CDR2 SYDVKM. The CDR3 region is CASSYGLAAYEQYV. The CDR3 DNA reads TGTGCCAGCAGTTACGGACTAGCGGCCTACGAGCAGTACGTC.

This clonotype is termed medium-sized. The V call is TRBV9, the J call TRBJ2-3; TRBD2 agrees at 7 bases. Germline V CDR1 and CDR2: SGDLS, YYNGEE. Trimming removed 2 bases from V and 2 bases from J; junction bases left unmatched: 5. This CDR3 has 15 residues. CDR3 sequence: CASSVTSEITDTQYF. As DNA, the CDR3 is TGTGCCAGCAGCGTTACTAGCGAGATCACAGATACGCAGTATTTT.

This clonotype is labeled large. CDR3 residues: CASRLDNNTGELFF. CDR3 nucleotide sequence: TGTGCCAGCAGACTCGACAATAACACCGGGGAGCTGTTTTTT. The rearrangement links TRBV5-4 to TRBJ2-2, with D unresolved. V gave up 5 bases and J gave up 2 bases, with 10 bases separating them. This CDR3 contains 14 residues. Germline values: CDR1 SGHNT, CDR2 YYREEE (reference sequence).

This clonotype is deemed medium-sized. The chain recombines TRBV27 with TRBJ2-1; TRBD1 matches at 7 bases. J lost 7 bases, V lost 6 bases, and 6 bases had no gene match. Germline V gives CDR1 MNHEY, CDR2 SMNVEV (reference sequence). The CDR3 length is 13 residues. The chain's CDR3 is CASRTGAVNEQFF. In nucleotides, the CDR3 is TGTGCCAGCAGAACAGGGGCCGTAAATGAGCAGTTCTTC.

This rearrangement joins TRBV6-1 to TRBJ1-5; no clear D. CDR1 and CDR2 (germline): MNHNS, SASEGT. V was clipped by 7 bases and J by 1 base, with 20 bases between them. This CDR3 has 17 residues. CDR3 sequence: CASTGISADLSNQPQHF. DNA for the CDR3: TGTGCCAGCACCGGAATATCGGCTGATCTCAGCAATCAGCCCCAGCATTTT.

This clonotype is medium-sized by share. This chain links TRBV12-3 or TRBV12-4 with TRBJ2-2; 8 bases align to TRBD2. The V and J ends lost 5 bases and 7 bases, in that order; junction bases with no gene match: 9. The CDR3 loop spans 15 amino acids. The CDR3 reads CASSQPGLGGGELFF. The CDR3 DNA follows: TGTGCCAGCAGTCAACCGGGACTAGGCGGCGGGGAGCTGTTTTTT.

Judged by abundance, this clonotype is medium-sized. This chain joins TRBV20-1 and TRBJ1-1, with a tentative D call TRBD1 (5 bases). Trimming took off 2 bases at V and 4 bases at J, with 26 bases between the two ends. CDR1 is DFQATT, CDR2 SNEGSKA, per germline (reference sequence). This CDR3 region has 18 residues. CDR3 loop: CSARSALRRQGRSTEAFF. The CDR3 DNA is TGCAGTGCTAGATCCGCCCTACGGCGGCAGGGAAGGAGCACTGAAGCTTTCTTT.

By share, this clonotype ranks as medium-sized (0.01 to 0.1%). The junction and the germline gene differ at one end; a read error may be behind it. The CDR3: CASSPIGLGTEAFF. CDR3 nucleotide sequence: TGTGCTAGCAGCCCCATTGGGTTGGGCACTGAAGCTTTCTTT. The J gene is TRBJ1-1, the V gene TRBV7-7; D not certain. The CDR3 runs 14 residues. The germline CDR1 and CDR2 sequences are SSHAT and FNYEAQ (reference sequence). Full variable domain (outside the CDR3, taken from reference TRBV7-7 and TRBJ1-1): GAGVSQSPRYKVTKRGQDVTLRCDPISSHATLYWYQQALGQGPEFLTYFNYEAQPDKSGLPSDRFSAERPEGSISTLTIQRTEQRDSAMYRCASSPIGLGTEAFFGQGTRLTVV.

In its sample, this clonotype ranks as medium-sized. The chain uses TRBV9 and TRBJ1-1, with D perhaps TRBD1 (6 bases). V was cut by 4 bases and J by 0 bases, with 13 bases left in between. The CDR3 has 15 residues. CDR1 SGDLS and CDR2 YYNGEE come from the germline V gene. In DNA form, the CDR3 reads TGTGCCAGCAGCATTCGACAGGAGATGAACACTGAAGCTTTCTTT. Its translation: CASSIRQEMNTEAFF.

This clonotype was picked up many times. V is TRBV5-1 and J is TRBJ2-3; 10 bases match TRBD1. Germline CDR1 and CDR2: SGHRS and YFSETQ. Trimming removed 3 bases from V and 3 bases from J; junction bases left unmatched: 4. The CDR3 has 15 residues. Here the CDR3 reads CASSSGQGVTDTQYF. The CDR3 DNA follows: TGCGCCAGCAGCTCCGGACAGGGGGTGACAGATACGCAGTATTTT.

This clonotype ranks as medium-sized. V gene TRBV6-2 or TRBV6-3 combines with J gene TRBJ2-3; D tentatively fits TRBD1 or TRBD2 (5 bases each). Trimming took 5 bases from V and 8 from J, leaving 17 bases between them. Germline V lookup: CDR1 MNHEY, CDR2 SVGEGT. The CDR3 has 14 residues. The CDR3 loop is CASSQSLTGTTQYF. In DNA, the CDR3 is TGTGCCAGCAGTCAATCCCTGACCGGGACTACGCAGTATTTT.

By share, this clonotype ranks as medium-sized. This chain connects TRBV7-2 to TRBJ2-1; D may correspond to TRBD1 or TRBD2 (5 bases each). This CDR3 comprises 13 residues. Germline V gene lookup returns CDR1 SGHTA and CDR2 FQGNSA. V lost 5 bases and J 6 bases, leaving 11 bases between the germline ends. Written as DNA, the CDR3 is TGTGCCAGCAGCACCGGGACCAGCAATGAGCAGTTCTTC. Its translation: CASSTGTSNEQFF.

This clonotype was counted many times. This chain uses TRBV10-3 with TRBJ1-2, with D hard to call. Germline V gene sequence: CDR1 ENHRY, CDR2 SYGVKD. The CDR3 is made up of 13 amino acids. V was cut by 2 bases and J by 3 bases, with 7 bases left in between. DNA of the CDR3: TGTGCCATCAGTGAGGGGCAGGACTATGGCTACACCTTC. Protein: CAISEGQDYGYTF.

This clonotype rates as medium-sized. The V and J genes are TRBV18 and TRBJ2-5; possible D gene TRBD2, 6 bases. Looked up from germline, CDR1 is KGHSH and CDR2 is LQKENI. The V and J ends lost 0 bases and 5 bases respectively, with 16 bases between them. This CDR3 is built from 16 residues. CDR3 coding DNA: TGTGCCAGCTCACCACCTTCCGGGACTGGTTTTGAGACCCAGTACTTC. Translating gives CASSPPSGTGFETQYF.

By sample share, this clonotype is medium-sized (0.01 to 0.1%). The chain employs TRBV10-2 and TRBJ2-3; 7 nucleotides align to TRBD1. The CDR3 loop spans 14 amino acids. Trimming at V came to 7 bases and at J to 2 bases, leaving 6 bases not matched to a gene. Germline V lookup: CDR1 WSHSY, CDR2 SAAADI. CDR3 protein: CASMDRRITDTQYF. The CDR3 DNA follows: TGCGCCAGCATGGACAGGCGTATCACAGATACGCAGTATTTT.

By sample share, this clonotype is medium-sized. The chain is built from TRBV3-1 and TRBJ2-7; tentatively, D is TRBD2 (6 bases). Germline V gene sequence: CDR1 LGHDT, CDR2 YNNKEL (reference sequence). The CDR3 runs 15 residues. The V end was cut by 3 bases, the J end by 3 bases, with 15 bases between. The CDR3: CASSQRGDGDYEQYF. Here the CDR3 DNA reads TGTGCCAGCAGCCAGCGGGGAGACGGAGACTACGAGCAGTACTTC.

By share, this clonotype ranks as medium-sized. This sequence joins TRBV7-2 and TRBJ2-5; 13 positions match TRBD2. Germline V gene data show CDR1 as SGHTA and CDR2 as FQGNSA. With 4 bases clipped from V and 4 bases from J, the junction kept 3 bases outside the gene matches. The CDR3 loop spans 15 amino acids. DNA for the CDR3: TGTGCCAGCAGCTCGGGACTAGCGGGAAGAGAGACCCAGTACTTC. Residues: CASSSGLAGRETQYF.